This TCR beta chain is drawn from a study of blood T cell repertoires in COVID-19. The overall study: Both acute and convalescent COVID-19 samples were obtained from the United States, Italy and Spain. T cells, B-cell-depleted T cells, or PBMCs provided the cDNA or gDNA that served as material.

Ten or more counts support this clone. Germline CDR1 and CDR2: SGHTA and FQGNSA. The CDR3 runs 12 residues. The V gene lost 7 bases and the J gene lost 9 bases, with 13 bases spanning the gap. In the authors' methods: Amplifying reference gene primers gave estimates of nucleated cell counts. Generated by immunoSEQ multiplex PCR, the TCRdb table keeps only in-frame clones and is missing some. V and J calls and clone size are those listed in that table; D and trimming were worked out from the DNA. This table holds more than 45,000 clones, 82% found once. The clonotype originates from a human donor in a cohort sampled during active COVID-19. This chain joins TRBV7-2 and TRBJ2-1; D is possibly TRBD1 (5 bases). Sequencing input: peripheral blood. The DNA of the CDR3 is TGTGCCAGCACTAAGGGGCTGGGTGAGCAGTTCTTC. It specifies CASTKGLGEQFF.